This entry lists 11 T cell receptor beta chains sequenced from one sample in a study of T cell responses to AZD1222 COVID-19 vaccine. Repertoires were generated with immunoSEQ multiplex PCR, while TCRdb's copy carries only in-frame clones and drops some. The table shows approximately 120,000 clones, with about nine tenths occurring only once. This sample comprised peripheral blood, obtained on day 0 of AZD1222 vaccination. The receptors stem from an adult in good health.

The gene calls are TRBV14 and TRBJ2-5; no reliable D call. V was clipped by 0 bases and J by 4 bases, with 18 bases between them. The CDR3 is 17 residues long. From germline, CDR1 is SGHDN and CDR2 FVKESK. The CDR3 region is CASSQDPDRRQRETQYF. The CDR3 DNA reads TGTGCCAGCAGCCAAGATCCCGATAGAAGGCAGAGAGAGACCCAGTACTTC.

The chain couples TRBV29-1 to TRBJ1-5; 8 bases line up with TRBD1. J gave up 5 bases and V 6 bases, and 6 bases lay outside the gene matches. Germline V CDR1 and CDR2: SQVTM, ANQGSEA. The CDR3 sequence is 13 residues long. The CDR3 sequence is CSVQGARDQPQHF. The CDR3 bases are TGCAGCGTCCAGGGGGCGAGGGATCAGCCCCAGCATTTT.

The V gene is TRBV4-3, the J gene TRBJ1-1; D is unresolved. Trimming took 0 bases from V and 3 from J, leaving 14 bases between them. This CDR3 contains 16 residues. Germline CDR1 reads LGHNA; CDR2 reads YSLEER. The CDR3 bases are TGCGCCAGCAGCCAAGATTTCCAGACCCCTTACACTGAAGCTTTCTTT. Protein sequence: CASSQDFQTPYTEAFF.

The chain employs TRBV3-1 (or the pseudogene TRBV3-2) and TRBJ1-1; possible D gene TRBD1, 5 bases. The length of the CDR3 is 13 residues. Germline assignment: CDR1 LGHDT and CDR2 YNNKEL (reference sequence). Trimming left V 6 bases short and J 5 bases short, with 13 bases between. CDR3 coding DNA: TGTGCCAGCAGGAGAGGGGCTGGAACTGAAGCTTTCTTT. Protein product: CASRRGAGTEAFF.

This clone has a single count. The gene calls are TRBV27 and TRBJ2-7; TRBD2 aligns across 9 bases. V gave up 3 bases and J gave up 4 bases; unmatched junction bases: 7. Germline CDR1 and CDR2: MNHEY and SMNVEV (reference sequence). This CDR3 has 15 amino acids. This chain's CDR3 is CASSFIAGVGYEQYF. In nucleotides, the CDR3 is TGTGCCAGCAGTTTCATAGCGGGAGTGGGGTACGAGCAGTACTTC.

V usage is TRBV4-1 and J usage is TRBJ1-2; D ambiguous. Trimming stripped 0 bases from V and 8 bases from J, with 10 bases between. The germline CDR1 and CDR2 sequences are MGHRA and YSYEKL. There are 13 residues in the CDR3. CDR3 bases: TGCGCCAGCAGCCAAGACAGGATTTACGGCTACACCTTC. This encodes CASSQDRIYGYTF.

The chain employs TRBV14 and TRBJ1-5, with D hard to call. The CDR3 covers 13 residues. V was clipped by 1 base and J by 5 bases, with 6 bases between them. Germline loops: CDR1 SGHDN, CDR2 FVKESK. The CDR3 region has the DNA TGTGCCAGCAGCCAAGGGGTACATCAGCCCCAGCATTTT. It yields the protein CASSQGVHQPQHF.

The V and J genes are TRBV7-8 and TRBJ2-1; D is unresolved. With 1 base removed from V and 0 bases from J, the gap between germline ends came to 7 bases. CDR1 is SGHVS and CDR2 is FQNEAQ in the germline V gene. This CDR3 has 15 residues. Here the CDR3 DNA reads TGTGCCAGCAGCTTAGTTCTGGTCTCCTACAATGAGCAGTTCTTC. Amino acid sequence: CASSLVLVSYNEQFF.

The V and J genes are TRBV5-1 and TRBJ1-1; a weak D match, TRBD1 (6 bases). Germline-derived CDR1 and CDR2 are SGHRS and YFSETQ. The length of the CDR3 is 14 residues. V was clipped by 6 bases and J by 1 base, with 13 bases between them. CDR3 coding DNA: TGCGCCAGCAATAGTCAAGGGGGGAACACTGAAGCTTTCTTT. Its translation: CASNSQGGNTEAFF. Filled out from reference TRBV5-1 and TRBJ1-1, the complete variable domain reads KAGVTQTPRYLIKTRGQQVTLSCSPISGHRSVSWYQQTPGQGLQFLFEYFSETQRNKGNFPGRFSGRQFSNSRSEMNVSTLELGDSALYLCASNSQGGNTEAFFGQGTRLTVV.

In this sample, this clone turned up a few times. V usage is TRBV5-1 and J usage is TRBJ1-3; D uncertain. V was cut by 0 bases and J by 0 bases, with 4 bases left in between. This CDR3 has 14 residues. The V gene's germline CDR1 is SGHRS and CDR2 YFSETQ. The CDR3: CASSLGASGNTIYF. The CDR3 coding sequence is TGCGCCAGCAGCTTGGGAGCCTCTGGAAACACCATATATTTT.

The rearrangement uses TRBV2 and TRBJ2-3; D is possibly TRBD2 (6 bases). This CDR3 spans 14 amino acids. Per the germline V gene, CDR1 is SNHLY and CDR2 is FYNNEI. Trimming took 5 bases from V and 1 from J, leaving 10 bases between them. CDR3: CASSRASGTDTQYF. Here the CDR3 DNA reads TGTGCCAGCAGTCGGGCTAGCGGCACAGATACGCAGTATTTT.